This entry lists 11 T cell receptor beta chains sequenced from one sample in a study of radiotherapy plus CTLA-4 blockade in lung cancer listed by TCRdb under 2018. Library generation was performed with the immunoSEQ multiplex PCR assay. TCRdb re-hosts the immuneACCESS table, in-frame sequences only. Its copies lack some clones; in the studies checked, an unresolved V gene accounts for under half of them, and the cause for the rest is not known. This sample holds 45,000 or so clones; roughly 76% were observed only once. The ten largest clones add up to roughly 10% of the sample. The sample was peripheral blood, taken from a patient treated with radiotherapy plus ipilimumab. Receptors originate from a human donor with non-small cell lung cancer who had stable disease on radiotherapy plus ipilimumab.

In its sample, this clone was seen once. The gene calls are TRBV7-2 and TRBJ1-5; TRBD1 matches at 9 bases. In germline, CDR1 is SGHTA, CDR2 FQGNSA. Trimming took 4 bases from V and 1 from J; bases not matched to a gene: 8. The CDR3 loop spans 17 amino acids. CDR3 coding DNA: TGTGCCAGCAGCTCCCACAGGGGGCCAGGGAGCAATCAGCCCCAGCATTTT. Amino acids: CASSSHRGPGSNQPQHF.

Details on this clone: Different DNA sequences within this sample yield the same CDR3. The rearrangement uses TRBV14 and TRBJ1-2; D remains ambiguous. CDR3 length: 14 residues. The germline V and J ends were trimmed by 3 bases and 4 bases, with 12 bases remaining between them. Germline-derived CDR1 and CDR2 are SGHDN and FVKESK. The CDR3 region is CASSQDRAGYGYTF. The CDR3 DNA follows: TGTGCCAGCAGCCAGGATCGGGCGGGCTATGGCTACACCTTC.

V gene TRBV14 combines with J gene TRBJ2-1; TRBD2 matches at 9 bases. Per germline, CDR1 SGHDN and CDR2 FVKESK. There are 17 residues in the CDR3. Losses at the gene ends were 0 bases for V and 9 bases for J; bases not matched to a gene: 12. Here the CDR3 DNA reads TGTGCCAGCAGCCAAGATCTCCTTAGGCTAGCGGGGACTGAGCAGTTCTTC. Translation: CASSQDLLRLAGTEQFF.

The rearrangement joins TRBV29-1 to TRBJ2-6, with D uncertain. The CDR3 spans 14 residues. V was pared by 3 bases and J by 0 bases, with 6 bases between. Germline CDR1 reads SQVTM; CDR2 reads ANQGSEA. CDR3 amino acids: CSVDGPSGANVLTF. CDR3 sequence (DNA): TGCAGCGTTGACGGGCCCTCTGGGGCCAACGTCCTGACTTTC.

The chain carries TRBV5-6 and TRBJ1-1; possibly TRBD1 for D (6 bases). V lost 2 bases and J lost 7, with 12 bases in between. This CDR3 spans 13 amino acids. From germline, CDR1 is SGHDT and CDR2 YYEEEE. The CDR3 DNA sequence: TGTGCCAGCAGCTTATTCCAGGGGCGTGAAGCTTTCTTT. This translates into CASSLFQGREAFF.

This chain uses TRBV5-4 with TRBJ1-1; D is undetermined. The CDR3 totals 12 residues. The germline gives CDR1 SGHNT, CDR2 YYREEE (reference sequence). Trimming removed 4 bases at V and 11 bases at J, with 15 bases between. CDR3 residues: CASSVDPRTAFF. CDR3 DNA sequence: TGTGCCAGCAGCGTGGACCCCCGAACGGCTTTCTTT.

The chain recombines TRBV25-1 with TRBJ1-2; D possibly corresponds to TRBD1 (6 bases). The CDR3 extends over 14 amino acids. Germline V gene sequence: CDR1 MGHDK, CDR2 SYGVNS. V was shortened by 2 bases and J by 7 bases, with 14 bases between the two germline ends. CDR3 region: CASSEVAGAGGYTF. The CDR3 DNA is TGTGCCAGCAGTGAAGTGGCAGGGGCCGGTGGCTACACCTTC.

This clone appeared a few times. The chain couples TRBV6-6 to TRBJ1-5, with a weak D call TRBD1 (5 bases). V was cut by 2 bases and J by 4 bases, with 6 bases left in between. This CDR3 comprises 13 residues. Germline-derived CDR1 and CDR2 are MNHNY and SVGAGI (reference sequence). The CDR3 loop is CASSYEGNQPQHF. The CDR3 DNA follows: TGTGCCAGCAGTTACGAGGGGAATCAGCCCCAGCATTTT.

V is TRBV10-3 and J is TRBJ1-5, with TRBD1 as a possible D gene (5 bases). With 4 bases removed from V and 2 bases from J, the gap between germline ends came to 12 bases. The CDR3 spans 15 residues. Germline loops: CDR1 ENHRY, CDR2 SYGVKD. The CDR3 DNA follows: TGTGCCATCAGTGGGGACGGACGAGGCAATCAGCCCCAGCATTTT. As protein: CAISGDGRGNQPQHF.

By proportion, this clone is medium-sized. CDR3 region: CASSVQWELFF. In DNA, the CDR3 is TGTGCCAGCAGCGTCCAGTGGGAGCTGTTTTTT. The V gene is TRBV6-1, the J gene TRBJ2-2; D is ambiguous. This CDR3 comprises 11 residues. V lost 6 bases, J lost 9 bases, and 8 bases lay in between. CDR1 and CDR2 (germline): MNHNS, SASEGT.

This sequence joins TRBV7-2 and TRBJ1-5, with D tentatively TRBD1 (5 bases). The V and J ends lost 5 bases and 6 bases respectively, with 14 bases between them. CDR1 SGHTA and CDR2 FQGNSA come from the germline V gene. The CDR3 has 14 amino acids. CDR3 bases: TGTGCCAGCAGCCCCGGGGGGGAACGTCAGCCCCAGCATTTT. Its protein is CASSPGGERQPQHF.